These 6 T cell receptor beta chains were sequenced from one sample in a study of shared clonotypes between healthy human individuals. Generated by immunoSEQ multiplex PCR, the TCRdb table keeps only in-frame clones and is missing some. The sample contains roughly 2.5 million clones, approximately 90% of which appear only once. Material: naive CD4+ T cells sorted from blood. Sample subset: CD45RA+ positively selected. The receptors originated from a man between 18 and 35 years old in good health.

A note on this clone: The sample has other DNA sequences that encode this CDR3 too. The chain employs TRBV7-2 and TRBJ2-5; perhaps TRBD2 as D (6 bases). V was pared by 1 base and J by 4 bases, with 10 bases between. The germline V gene encodes CDR1 SGHTA and CDR2 FQGNSA. The CDR3 is 14 residues long. CDR3 coding DNA: TGTGCCAGCAGCTTAGGTTTGGGGGGAGAGACCCAGTACTTC. It translates to CASSLGLGGETQYF. The whole variable domain, remainder taken from reference TRBV7-2 and TRBJ2-5, is GAGVSQSPSNKVTEKGKDVELRCDPISGHTALYWYRQSLGQGLEFLIYFQGNSAPDKSGLPSDRFSAERTGGSVSTLTIQRTQQEDSAVYLCASSLGLGGETQYFGPGTRLLVL.

The genes are TRBV9 and TRBJ2-2; D call uncertain. Germline V gene sequence: CDR1 SGDLS, CDR2 YYNGEE. The CDR3 consists of 15 residues. Trimming removed 0 bases from V and 4 bases from J, with 10 bases in between. The CDR3 region is CASSVEARVTGELFF. DNA for the CDR3: TGTGCCAGCAGCGTAGAGGCTAGGGTCACCGGGGAGCTGTTTTTT.

This chain connects TRBV7-9 to TRBJ2-1, with D unclear. The CDR3 loop spans 13 amino acids. Germline V gene sequence: CDR1 SEHNR, CDR2 FQNEAQ (reference sequence). Trimming left V 5 bases short and J 10 bases short, with 15 bases between. In nucleotides, the CDR3 is TGTGCCAGCAGCGGCGGTGGGTACGGAGAGCAGTTCTTC. It yields the protein CASSGGGYGEQFF.

This clone appeared a single time. The V gene is TRBV7-9, the J gene TRBJ1-2; D unresolved. V shed 9 bases and J shed 8 bases, with 13 bases lying between them. Germline values: CDR1 SEHNR, CDR2 FQNEAQ (reference sequence). CDR3 size: 11 residues. CDR3 region: CASHNEGGYTF. The CDR3 DNA reads TGTGCCAGTCACAATGAAGGCGGCTACACCTTC.

The CDR3 is CASSLLGQVGYTF. The DNA for the CDR3 is TGTGCCAGCAGTTTATTGGGACAGGTTGGCTACACCTTC. The chain carries TRBV27 and TRBJ1-2; 8 bases match TRBD1. V shed 1 base, J shed 7 bases, and the junction held 2 bases outside the gene matches. Germline assignment: CDR1 MNHEY and CDR2 SMNVEV (reference sequence). This CDR3 is built from 13 residues.

This clone showed up just once. The chain is built from TRBV6-1 and TRBJ1-4, with D possibly TRBD1 on 5 matching bases. Germline V CDR1 and CDR2: MNHNS, SASEGT. V was clipped by 0 bases and J by 3 bases, with 11 bases between them. This CDR3 comprises 16 residues. The CDR3 loop reads CASSEARGRANEKLFF. The DNA of the CDR3 is TGTGCCAGCAGTGAAGCGCGTGGCAGGGCTAATGAAAAACTGTTTTTT.